These 31 T cell receptor beta chains were sequenced from one sample in a study of blood T cell repertoires in COVID-19. Profiling relied on immunoSEQ multiplex PCR, and the TCRdb table lists in-frame clones only, not all of them. The sample lists approximately 150,000 clones, about nine tenths occurring once. The sequencing input was peripheral blood. All receptors derive from a woman aged 55 to 70 with active or convalescent COVID-19.

The gene calls are TRBV27 and TRBJ1-1; possibly TRBD1 for D (6 bases). The CDR3 runs to 15 residues. The ends were cut back, 6 bases at V and 7 bases at J, with 21 bases in the middle. From germline, CDR1 is MNHEY and CDR2 SMNVEV (reference sequence). This chain's CDR3 is CASRTAPIRGGEAFF. For the CDR3, the DNA is TGTGCCAGCAGAACAGCCCCCATAAGAGGGGGTGAAGCTTTCTTT.

This chain joins TRBV18 and TRBJ1-2, with D hard to call. Per the germline V gene, CDR1 is KGHSH and CDR2 is LQKENI. The germline V and J ends were trimmed by 6 bases and 3 bases, with 8 bases remaining between them. This CDR3 spans 12 amino acids. Here the CDR3 reads CASSPSYYGYTF. The CDR3, as DNA: TGTGCCAGCTCTCCGAGTTACTATGGCTACACCTTC.

The rearrangement joins TRBV7-9 to TRBJ2-5; TRBD2 agrees at 13 bases. From germline, CDR1 is SEHNR and CDR2 FQNEAQ (reference sequence). The CDR3 consists of 16 residues. With V trimmed by 5 bases and J by 4 bases, 7 bases remained unmatched. The CDR3 region has the DNA TGTGCCAGCAGCCCTGGGACTAGCGGGGAAGTAGAGACCCAGTACTTC. Translating it yields CASSPGTSGEVETQYF. Based on the CDR3 plus reference TRBV7-9 and TRBJ2-5, the full variable domain is DTGVSQNPRHKITKRGQNVTFRCDPISEHNRLYWYRQTLGQGPEFLTYFQNEAQLEKSRLLSDRFSAERPKGSFSTLEIQRTEQGDSAMYLCASSPGTSGEVETQYFGPGTRLLVL.

The chain carries TRBV5-1 and TRBJ2-2; the D gene is possibly TRBD1 (6 bases). V lost 4 bases and J lost 4, with 14 bases in between. Germline V gives CDR1 SGHRS, CDR2 YFSETQ. The CDR3 loop spans 15 amino acids. CDR3 loop: CASSPRTDGTGELFF. In DNA, the CDR3 is TGCGCCAGCAGCCCTCGGACAGACGGCACCGGGGAGCTGTTTTTT.

This clone was picked up a small number of times. The V and J genes are TRBV12-5 and TRBJ1-1; D is uncertain. V lost 6 bases and J 6 bases, leaving 11 bases between the germline ends. The germline V gene encodes CDR1 LGHNT and CDR2 FRNRAP. The CDR3 totals 12 residues. Here the CDR3 DNA reads TGTGCTAGTGGAGGGAGTTTGCCTGAAGCTTTCTTT. It codes for CASGGSLPEAFF.

The genes are TRBV7-8 and TRBJ2-7, with 10 bases matching TRBD1. V shed 1 base and J 7 bases; nucleotides not matched to a gene: 4. Germline values: CDR1 SGHVS, CDR2 FQNEAQ. There are 14 residues in the CDR3. CDR3: CASSLGTGGEEQYF. CDR3 bases: TGTGCCAGCAGCTTAGGGACAGGGGGGGAAGAGCAGTACTTC. Full variable domain (remainder filled in from reference TRBV7-8 and TRBJ2-7): GAGVSQSPRYKVAKRGQDVALRCDPISGHVSLFWYQQALGQGPEFLTYFQNEAQLDKSGLPSDRFFAERPEGSVSTLKIQRTQQEDSAVYLCASSLGTGGEEQYFGPGTRLTVT.

About this clone: One end of the junction varies from germline; a read error may be responsible. The chain has TRBV6-2 or TRBV6-3 and TRBJ1-2; D unclear. In germline, CDR1 is MNHEY, CDR2 SVGEGT. The CDR3 sequence is 11 residues long. CDR3 amino acids: CASSYSEGYTF. CDR3 DNA sequence: TGTGCCAGCAGCTACTCTGAGGGCTACACCTTC.

J is TRBJ2-5 and V is TRBV30; possibly TRBD2 for D (5 bases). Germline CDR1 is GTSNPN and CDR2 is SVGIG (reference sequence). The length of the CDR3 is 15 residues. Trimming left V 4 bases short and J 2 bases short, with 17 bases between. The CDR3 spells CAWKVIGLQQETQYF. The CDR3 nucleotides read TGTGCCTGGAAGGTTATCGGACTCCAACAAGAGACCCAGTACTTC. The full variable domain, in which reference TRBV30 and TRBJ2-5 provide the parts outside the CDR3, is SQTIHQWPATLVQPVGSPLSLECTVEGTSNPNLYWYRQAAGRGLQLLFYSVGIGQISSEVPQNLSASRPQDRQFILSSKKLLLSDSGFYLCAWKVIGLQQETQYFGPGTRLLVL.

In this sample, this clone turned up once. J is TRBJ1-1 and V is TRBV19, with TRBD1 identical over 7 bases. V trimming: 5 bases; J trimming: 0 bases; junction bases outside the gene matches: 6. CDR1 is LNHDA and CDR2 is SQIVND in the germline V gene (reference sequence). The CDR3 contains 15 residues. DNA of the CDR3: TGTGCCAGTAGTGTCCCGGGACAGTTGAACACTGAAGCTTTCTTT. Residues: CASSVPGQLNTEAFF.

This clone has more than one count but fewer than ten. The rearrangement joins TRBV7-2 to TRBJ2-5; 11 bases agree with TRBD2. J gave up 5 bases and V 0 bases, and 8 bases lay outside the gene matches. Germline CDR1 SGHTA, CDR2 FQGNSA. The CDR3 runs 17 residues. The CDR3 DNA is TGTGCCAGCAGCTTAGCGCGGGGTAGCGGGGGGGTGGAGACCCAGTACTTC. Residues: CASSLARGSGGVETQYF. The whole variable domain, filled in from reference TRBV7-2 and TRBJ2-5, reads GAGVSQSPSNKVTEKGKDVELRCDPISGHTALYWYRQSLGQGLEFLIYFQGNSAPDKSGLPSDRFSAERTGGSVSTLTIQRTQQEDSAVYLCASSLARGSGGVETQYFGPGTRLLVL.

The sample holds a few counts of this clone. V is TRBV4-3 and J is TRBJ2-3; 8 nucleotides agree with TRBD2. This CDR3 region has 16 residues. CDR1 is LGHNA, CDR2 YSLEER, per germline. J lost 4 bases, V lost 0 bases, and 6 bases had no gene match. DNA of the CDR3: TGCGCCAGCAGCCAAGATAGGAACGGGGGGGCAGATACGCAGTATTTT. Protein sequence: CASSQDRNGGADTQYF.

The V gene is TRBV2, the J gene TRBJ2-7; possibly TRBD1 for D (5 bases). Trimming removed 11 bases at V and 6 bases at J, with 20 bases between. CDR3 length equals 13 residues. The germline V gene encodes CDR1 SNHLY and CDR2 FYNNEI. CDR3 amino acids: CALKGVGKGEQYF. In DNA form, the CDR3 reads TGTGCCCTCAAAGGGGTGGGCAAGGGCGAGCAGTACTTC. The full variable domain, its missing parts supplied by reference TRBV2 and TRBJ2-7, is EPEVTQTPSHQVTQMGQEVILRCVPISNHLYFYWYRQILGQKVEFLVSFYNNEISEKSEIFDDQFSVERPDGSNFTLKIRSTKLEDSAMYFCALKGVGKGEQYFGPGTRLTVT.

This clone was recorded only once. The V and J genes are TRBV4-1 and TRBJ1-3; 8 nucleotides line up with TRBD1. V shed 1 base, J shed 0 bases, and the junction held 8 bases outside the gene matches. The CDR3 extends over 18 amino acids. Germline-derived CDR1 and CDR2 are MGHRA and YSYEKL. The DNA for the CDR3 is TGCGCCAGCAGCCAAGGGACAGGGAGGGTCTCCTCTGGAAACACCATATATTTT. Its protein product is CASSQGTGRVSSGNTIYF.

The V call is TRBV2, the J call TRBJ2-5; D not resolved. V was cut by 2 bases and J by 4 bases, with 8 bases left in between. The CDR3 covers 13 residues. CDR1 and CDR2 from the germline V gene are SNHLY and FYNNEI. The DNA of the CDR3 is TGTGCCAGCAGTGAACGGGTCATAGAGACCCAGTACTTC. Translating it yields CASSERVIETQYF.

DNA of the CDR3: TGTGCCAGCCGGGACAGGGAGGGGCAGCCCCAGCATTTT. Translation gives CASRDREGQPQHF. The chain uses TRBV19 and TRBJ1-5; 9 bases are shared with TRBD1. There are 13 residues in the CDR3. J lost 7 bases, V lost 9 bases, and 7 bases had no gene match. Looked up from germline, CDR1 is LNHDA and CDR2 is SQIVND (reference sequence).

This chain connects TRBV19 to TRBJ1-2; D is possibly TRBD1 (5 bases). Germline V gives CDR1 LNHDA, CDR2 SQIVND (reference sequence). The CDR3 length is 15 residues. V was pared by 5 bases and J by 4 bases, with 17 bases between. This CDR3 reads CASSPLGGSPYGYTF. Written as DNA, the CDR3 is TGTGCCAGTAGTCCCCTGGGGGGTAGCCCCTATGGCTACACCTTC.

The chain carries TRBV30 and TRBJ2-7, with 9 bases matching TRBD1. CDR3 length equals 15 residues. From germline, CDR1 is GTSNPN and CDR2 SVGIG (reference sequence). V dropped 5 bases and J dropped 3; count of bases not matched to a gene: 11. For the CDR3, the DNA is TGTGCCTGGGACGGACAGGGGAAAAGGTACTACGAGCAGTACTTC. Its protein is CAWDGQGKRYYEQYF.

CDR3 residues: CASSQAGTGVNEQFF. CDR3 nucleotide sequence: TGTGCCAGCAGCCAAGCCGGGACAGGGGTTAATGAGCAGTTCTTC. This chain links TRBV14 with TRBJ2-1; 10 bases are a match to TRBD1. Germline V gene sequence: CDR1 SGHDN, CDR2 FVKESK. Trimming removed 1 base from V and 7 bases from J; junction bases left unmatched: 4. CDR3 length equals 15 residues.

CDR3 region: CASSLAGRYNEQFF. The CDR3, as DNA: TGTGCCAGCAGCCTAGCGGGACGCTACAATGAGCAGTTCTTC. J is TRBJ2-1 and V is TRBV6-5; 9 nucleotides agree with TRBD2. Germline CDR1 is MNHEY and CDR2 is SVGAGI. The trim removed 6 bases at V and 3 bases at J, leaving 3 bases unmatched. The CDR3 runs 14 residues.

The sample holds many counts of this clone. The chain is built from TRBV2 and TRBJ2-7; D is unclear. Trimming cost V 4 bases and J 4 bases, with 8 bases left between them. The CDR3 runs 12 residues. Germline values: CDR1 SNHLY, CDR2 FYNNEI. DNA for the CDR3: TGTGCCAGCAGTGGACATGGGTACGAGCAGTACTTC. Residues: CASSGHGYEQYF.

The chain uses TRBV7-2 and TRBJ1-2; 8 bases are a match to TRBD1. The V gene end was trimmed by 5 bases and the J gene end by 3 bases; junction bases not matched to a gene: 2. Germline lookup yields CDR1 SGHTA and CDR2 FQGNSA. This CDR3 spans 13 amino acids. The chain's CDR3 is CASSRGQDYGYTF. CDR3 nucleotides: TGTGCCAGCAGCCGGGGACAGGACTATGGCTACACCTTC. Full variable domain (outside the CDR3, taken from reference TRBV7-2 and TRBJ1-2): GAGVSQSPSNKVTEKGKDVELRCDPISGHTALYWYRQSLGQGLEFLIYFQGNSAPDKSGLPSDRFSAERTGGSVSTLTIQRTQQEDSAVYLCASSRGQDYGYTFGSGTRLTVV.

V and J are TRBV30 and TRBJ2-7; D is uncertain. CDR3 length equals 12 residues. Germline V gene sequence: CDR1 GTSNPN, CDR2 SVGIG (reference sequence). Trimming cost V 1 base and J 2 bases, with 6 bases left between them. The CDR3 reads CAWSGEAYEQYF. CDR3 coding DNA: TGTGCCTGGAGTGGCGAGGCCTACGAGCAGTACTTC.

The chain carries TRBV29-1 and TRBJ1-2; 9 bases are a match to TRBD1. Germline V gives CDR1 SQVTM, CDR2 ANQGSEA. The V and J ends lost 0 bases and 3 bases, in that order; junction bases with no gene match: 5. CDR3 size: 15 residues. CDR3 region: CSVEDQGQGHYGYTF. The CDR3 bases are TGCAGCGTTGAAGATCAGGGACAGGGTCACTATGGCTACACCTTC.

The genes are TRBV2 and TRBJ2-5, with 13 nucleotides matching TRBD2. J lost 4 bases, V lost 4 bases, and 3 bases had no gene match. Germline assignment: CDR1 SNHLY and CDR2 FYNNEI. This CDR3 spans 15 amino acids. This CDR3 is CASSVGLAGAETQYF. The CDR3 nucleotides are TGTGCCAGCAGTGTTGGACTAGCGGGGGCAGAGACCCAGTACTTC.

V is TRBV5-1 and J is TRBJ2-2, with 10 bases lining up with TRBD1. The V gene end was trimmed by 4 bases and the J gene end by 3 bases; junction bases not matched to a gene: 9. In germline, CDR1 is SGHRS, CDR2 YFSETQ. The CDR3 extends over 17 amino acids. CDR3 in DNA: TGCGCCAGCAGCGGCTCCGGGACAGGGGTATACACCGGGGAGCTGTTTTTT. Protein: CASSGSGTGVYTGELFF.

Here the CDR3 reads CASRAYTGGAREKLFF. The CDR3 bases are TGTGCCAGCAGGGCGTATACAGGGGGCGCAAGGGAAAAACTGTTTTTT. This chain links TRBV2 with TRBJ1-4; 9 bases line up with TRBD1. The CDR3 sequence is 16 residues long. Per the germline V gene, CDR1 is SNHLY and CDR2 is FYNNEI. With 6 bases clipped from V and 8 bases from J, the junction kept 13 bases outside the gene matches. Based on the CDR3 plus reference TRBV2 and TRBJ1-4, the full variable domain is EPEVTQTPSHQVTQMGQEVILRCVPISNHLYFYWYRQILGQKVEFLVSFYNNEISEKSEIFDDQFSVERPDGSNFTLKIRSTKLEDSAMYFCASRAYTGGAREKLFFGSGTQLSVL.

This chain links TRBV13 with TRBJ1-2, with D possibly being TRBD1 (5 bases). The CDR3 has 13 amino acids. Germline CDR1 PRHDT, CDR2 FYEKMQ (reference sequence). The V gene lost 7 bases and the J gene lost 2 bases, with 11 bases spanning the gap. The chain's CDR3 is CASTLGGNYGYTF. CDR3 in DNA: TGTGCCAGCACCCTTGGGGGGAACTATGGCTACACCTTC.

V usage is TRBV7-2 and J usage is TRBJ2-7; 7 bases line up with TRBD1. V dropped 4 bases and J dropped 3; count of bases not matched to a gene: 6. Per germline, CDR1 SGHTA and CDR2 FQGNSA. CDR3 length: 14 amino acids. The CDR3 region is CASSYPGQSYEQYF. The DNA of the CDR3 is TGTGCCAGCAGCTATCCGGGACAGAGCTACGAGCAGTACTTC.

CDR3 DNA: TGTGCCAGCAGCTTAGGGACAGGGGGAGAGACCCAGTACTTC. Its translation: CASSLGTGGETQYF. The chain uses TRBV7-2 and TRBJ2-5; TRBD1 agrees at 10 bases. The CDR3 runs to 14 residues. Germline-derived CDR1 and CDR2 are SGHTA and FQGNSA. The trim removed 1 base at V and 4 bases at J, leaving 0 bases unmatched.

The chain joins TRBV30 to TRBJ1-2; the D gene is possibly TRBD1 (5 bases). CDR1 is GTSNPN and CDR2 is SVGIG in the germline V gene (reference sequence). Trimming took 4 bases from V and 0 from J, leaving 15 bases between them. The CDR3 is 15 amino acids. Here the CDR3 reads CAWMGGTNPNYGYTF. DNA of the CDR3: TGTGCCTGGATGGGGGGGACTAATCCTAACTATGGCTACACCTTC.

The chain has TRBV19 and TRBJ1-1; D unresolved. This CDR3 is 15 amino acids long. Trimming left V 4 bases short and J 1 base short, with 13 bases between. Germline V gives CDR1 LNHDA, CDR2 SQIVND (reference sequence). CDR3 loop: CASSTSYQANTEAFF. In nucleotides, the CDR3 is TGTGCCAGTAGTACATCCTACCAAGCGAACACTGAAGCTTTCTTT.